The rows below give T cell receptor beta chains drawn from one sample of a study of blood T cell repertoires in COVID-19. Clones were read by immunoSEQ multiplex PCR, and TCRdb kept only the in-frame ones, dropping some. This table holds 75,000 to 95,000 clones, roughly 91% found once. Source material: peripheral blood. These receptors all come from a human donor in a cohort sampled during active COVID-19. Both conserved end residues are part of each CDR3. Fields, in order: J gene, D gene, clone size, V gene, CDR3 DNA, CDR3 protein. The D gene is left open where the match is weak. Rows may omit the clone size; those that give it use once, few, many or a size class.

J: TRBJ2-7
D: TRBD1
size: -
V: TRBV6-5
DNA: TGTGCCAGCAAATACAGGGGTCGAATCTACGAGCAGTACTTC
CDR3: CASKYRGRIYEQYF

J: TRBJ1-1
D: -
size: few
V: TRBV30
DNA: TGTGCCTGGAGAAGGACAGCCCAAGAAGCTTTCTTT
CDR3: CAWRRTAQEAFF

J: TRBJ2-4
D: TRBD2
size: -
V: TRBV19
DNA: TGTGCCAGTACCCGGGGGGGGGCGGACGGCATTCAGTACTTC
CDR3: CASTRGGADGIQYF

J: TRBJ1-1
D: TRBD1
size: -
V: TRBV3-1/TRBV3-2
DNA: TGTGCCAGCAGCCAACAGACAGGGGAGGCCACTGAAGCTTTCTTT
CDR3: CASSQQTGEATEAFF

J: TRBJ1-6
D: TRBD1
size: -
V: TRBV7-9
DNA: TGTGCCAGCAGCCGGGGACAGTTTAATTCACCCCTCCACTTT
CDR3: CASSRGQFNSPLHF

J: TRBJ1-5
D: -
size: -
V: TRBV6-5
DNA: TGTGCCAGCAGTTCCCGGTCGGCGGGCAGCAATCAGCCCCAGCATTTT
CDR3: CASSSRSAGSNQPQHF

J: TRBJ1-5
D: -
size: -
V: TRBV5-4
DNA: TGTGCCAGCAGCCTAGGGGGGGGCGTGCAGCCCCAGCATTTT
CDR3: CASSLGGGVQPQHF

J: TRBJ1-5
D: -
size: -
V: TRBV6-5
DNA: TGTGCCAGCAGTTCTAGAGGGGGTAGCAATCAGCCCCAGCATTTT
CDR3: CASSSRGGSNQPQHF

J: TRBJ2-2
D: -
size: -
V: TRBV9
DNA: TGTGCCAGCAGCGTAGGTCAGGGGGGTACCGGGGAGCTGTTTTTT
CDR3: CASSVGQGGTGELFF

J: TRBJ2-3
D: -
size: -
V: TRBV3-1/TRBV3-2
DNA: TGTGCCAGCAGCCAAGAGACGGGGTTGTATACGCAGTATTTT
CDR3: CASSQETGLYTQYF

J: TRBJ1-4
D: -
size: once
V: TRBV15
DNA: TGTGCCACCAGCGGGCGTCGTGGGCCAACTAATGAAAAACTGTTTTTT
CDR3: CATSGRRGPTNEKLFF

J: TRBJ1-5
D: -
size: -
V: TRBV28
DNA: TGTGCCAGCAGAGCGAGGAGCCCTTATCAGCCCCAGCATTTT
CDR3: CASRARSPYQPQHF